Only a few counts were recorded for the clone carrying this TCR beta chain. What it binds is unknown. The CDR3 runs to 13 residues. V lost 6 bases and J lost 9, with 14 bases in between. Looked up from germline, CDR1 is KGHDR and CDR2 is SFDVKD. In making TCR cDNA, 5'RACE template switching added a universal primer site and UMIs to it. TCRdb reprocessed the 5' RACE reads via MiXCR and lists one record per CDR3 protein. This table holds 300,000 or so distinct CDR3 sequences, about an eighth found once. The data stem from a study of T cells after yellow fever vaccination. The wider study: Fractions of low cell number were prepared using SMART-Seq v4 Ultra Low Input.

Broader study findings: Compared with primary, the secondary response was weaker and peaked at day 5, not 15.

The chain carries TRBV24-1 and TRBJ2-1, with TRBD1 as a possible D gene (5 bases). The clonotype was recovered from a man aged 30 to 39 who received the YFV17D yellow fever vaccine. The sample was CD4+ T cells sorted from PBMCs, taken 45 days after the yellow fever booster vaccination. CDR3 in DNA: TGTGCCACCAGTATTGGCCAGGGCGCTGAGCAGTTCTTC. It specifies CATSIGQGAEQFF.